Listed below are T cell receptor beta chains from one sample, sequenced in a study of blood T cell repertoires in COVID-19. Some clones are missing from TCRdb's copy, which holds only in-frame ones; the method was immunoSEQ multiplex PCR. Here the sample spans approximately 96,000 clones, around 90% being singletons. Specimen: peripheral blood. These TCRs come from a human donor with COVID-19, enrolled during active disease. The donor label of this sample is uncertain. The CDR3 runs from the conserved cysteine through the conserved F or W. A D gene is named only where the DNA matches it firmly. Rows may omit the clone size; those that give it use once, few, many or a size class.

cdr3_nt cdr3_aa j_call clone_size d_call v_call
TGTGCCAGTAGTACAGCGGTGCTCTACAATGAGCAGTTCTTC CASSTAVLYNEQFF TRBJ2-1 once NA TRBV19
TGTGCCAGCAGCGCCCGACAGGGTGCGAACACTGAAGCTTTCTTT CASSARQGANTEAFF TRBJ1-1 NA TRBD1 TRBV11-2
TGTGCCAGCAGCCCTGGGACAGACTACCAAGAGACCCAGTACTTC CASSPGTDYQETQYF TRBJ2-5 NA TRBD1 TRBV5-8
TGTGCCAGCAGTAGGACGGAGGGACAGGGGCTTTACGAGCAGTACTTC CASSRTEGQGLYEQYF TRBJ2-7 NA TRBD1 TRBV27
TGTGCCAGCAGCTTGGACAGGGTCGAGGAGCTGTTTTTT CASSLDRVEELFF TRBJ2-2 NA TRBD1 TRBV11-3
TGTGCCACCTGGGAGGGCTTGAACACTGAAGCTTTCTTT CATWEGLNTEAFF TRBJ1-1 NA NA TRBV6-5
TGTGCCAGCAGCTTAGATTCTGGTCTAGCTGGCGGGGAGCTGTTTTTT CASSLDSGLAGGELFF TRBJ2-2 NA NA TRBV11-3
TGTGCCAGCAGAACTCCCTCTGGAAACACCATATATTTT CASRTPSGNTIYF TRBJ1-3 NA NA TRBV25-1
TGTGCCAGTAGTACTTTAGGGGCCACTGAAGCTTTCTTT CASSTLGATEAFF TRBJ1-1 NA NA TRBV19
TGCGCCAGCAGGGACCTGAAGCGGGGGGGCCGGAATGAGCAGTTCTTC CASRDLKRGGRNEQFF TRBJ2-1 NA TRBD2 TRBV5-1
TGTGCCAGCAGCCCCCGGACAGGGGGTGACTATGGCTACACCTTC CASSPRTGGDYGYTF TRBJ1-2 NA TRBD1 TRBV11-3
TGTGCCAGCAGCGTAGCCCCCCTCGTAGGTCCCAGCCCCGGGGCTTTCTTT CASSVAPLVGPSPGAFF TRBJ1-1 NA NA TRBV9
TGTGCTAGTCAGGGGAGCTCCTATAATTCACCCCTCCACTTT CASQGSSYNSPLHF TRBJ1-6 NA NA TRBV12-5
TGCGCCAGCAGTTTTGCGGGGGCGGGAAGCGGGGAGCAGTACTTC CASSFAGAGSGEQYF TRBJ2-7 once NA TRBV10-2
TGTGCCAGCAGCTTCACAGGGTTGGAGACCCAGTACTTC CASSFTGLETQYF TRBJ2-5 NA NA TRBV11-3
TGCGCCAAGGACAGGGCTAGCACAGATACGCAGTATTTT CAKDRASTDTQYF TRBJ2-3 NA TRBD1 TRBV5-1
TGTGCCAGCAGCTTAGGCACGGGAATTGGAGAGTTAAACATTCAGTACTTC CASSLGTGIGELNIQYF TRBJ2-4 NA NA TRBV11-3
TGTGCCAGCAGTGACCTGGGGCCAAACTACGAGCAGTACTTC CASSDLGPNYEQYF TRBJ2-7 NA NA TRBV2
TGCGCCAGCAGCCAAGATCCGGGGGGCGCGGGCAATCAGCCCCAGCATTTT CASSQDPGGAGNQPQHF TRBJ1-5 NA NA TRBV4-1
TGTGCTAGCAGCCCCTGGACTAGCGGGGAGGTCTACAATGAGCAGTTCTTC CASSPWTSGEVYNEQFF TRBJ2-1 once TRBD2 TRBV7-7
TGTGCCAGCAGTGACAGGGATGAGCAGTTCTTC CASSDRDEQFF TRBJ2-1 NA NA TRBV25-1
TGTGCCAGCAGTGAATACGGGTCAGCATTCAAGAACACTGAAGCTTTCTTT CASSEYGSAFKNTEAFF TRBJ1-1 NA NA TRBV6-1